The 10 T cell receptor beta chains below were found in one sample sequenced in a study of blood T cell repertoires in COVID-19. The method was immunoSEQ multiplex PCR; TCRdb's version includes in-frame clones alone and lacks a portion of them. The sample has approximately 430,000 clones; approximately 90% are singletons. What was sequenced was peripheral blood. These receptors all stem from a woman aged 25 to 39 with active or convalescent COVID-19.

With regard to this clone: The sample holds other DNA sequences that translate to the same CDR3. The chain uses TRBV18 and TRBJ1-1; D is perhaps TRBD1 (6 bases). V was trimmed by 4 bases and J by 1 base, leaving 7 bases between them. The CDR3 has 13 amino acids. Germline V gene lookup returns CDR1 KGHSH and CDR2 LQKENI. The CDR3 DNA is TGTGCCAGCTCACAGGACAGGAACACTGAAGCTTTCTTT. Amino acids: CASSQDRNTEAFF.

This clone came up once. This chain connects TRBV6-6 to TRBJ1-2; the D is unclear. The CDR3 has 11 residues. Germline V lookup: CDR1 MNHNY, CDR2 SVGAGI (reference sequence). Trimming left V 6 bases short and J 3 bases short, with 5 bases between. In DNA form, the CDR3 reads TGTGCCAGCAGCCCAGACTATGGCTACACCTTC. Residues: CASSPDYGYTF.

As DNA, the CDR3 is TGTGCCAGCAGCCCCCAAAGCAATCAGCCCCAGCATTTT. Encoded protein: CASSPQSNQPQHF. The chain has TRBV11-2 and TRBJ1-5, with D uncertain. The germline gives CDR1 SGHAT, CDR2 FQNNGV. The V end was cut by 5 bases, the J end by 1 base, with 6 bases between. This CDR3 region has 13 residues.

The chain combines TRBV12-5 with TRBJ2-7; TRBD1 matches 10 bases. V lost 0 bases to trimming and J lost 3 bases; unmatched junction nucleotides: 11. Looked up from germline, CDR1 is LGHNT and CDR2 is FRNRAP. The CDR3 covers 18 residues. Here the CDR3 reads CASGLVDKTGGKHYEQYF. The CDR3 nucleotides read TGTGCTAGTGGTTTGGTGGACAAGACAGGGGGCAAACACTACGAGCAGTACTTC. The full variable domain, completed using reference TRBV12-5 and TRBJ2-7, is DARVTQTPRHKVTEMGQEVTMRCQPILGHNTVFWYRQTMMQGLELLAYFRNRAPLDDSGMPKDRFSAEMPDATLATLKIQPSEPRDSAVYFCASGLVDKTGGKHYEQYFGPGTRLTVT.

This clone was recorded once. The rearrangement joins TRBV6-2 or TRBV6-3 to TRBJ2-7; 7 nucleotides match TRBD2. This CDR3 is 18 amino acids long. Germline CDR1 and CDR2: MNHEY and SVGEGT. Losses at the gene ends were 5 bases for V and 3 bases for J; bases not matched to a gene: 19. The CDR3 here is CASSARRLAGGRLYEQYF. CDR3 nucleotides: TGTGCCAGCAGTGCCCGTCGACTAGCTGGAGGGCGGCTCTACGAGCAGTACTTC.

CDR3 residues: CASRGTGSTGELFF. CDR3 sequence (DNA): TGTGCCAGCAGAGGGACAGGGAGCACCGGGGAGCTGTTTTTT. The rearrangement uses TRBV6-6 and TRBJ2-2, with 9 bases fitting TRBD1. Germline loops: CDR1 MNHNY, CDR2 SVGAGI (reference sequence). The CDR3 runs 14 residues. V trimming: 6 bases; J trimming: 4 bases; junction bases outside the gene matches: 3.

The rearrangement joins TRBV2 to TRBJ1-2, with 7 positions matching TRBD1. Germline V lookup: CDR1 SNHLY, CDR2 FYNNEI. The ends lost 8 bases at V and 0 bases at J; junction bases unmatched: 3. This CDR3 has 13 amino acids. The CDR3 region is CASCRGANYGYTF. DNA for the CDR3: TGTGCCAGCTGCAGGGGGGCTAACTATGGCTACACCTTC. Based on the CDR3 plus reference TRBV2 and TRBJ1-2, the full variable domain is EPEVTQTPSHQVTQMGQEVILRCVPISNHLYFYWYRQILGQKVEFLVSFYNNEISEKSEIFDDQFSVERPDGSNFTLKIRSTKLEDSAMYFCASCRGANYGYTFGSGTRLTVV.

This chain links TRBV28 with TRBJ1-5; D might be TRBD1 (5 bases). CDR1 and CDR2 (germline): MDHEN, SYDVKM. CDR3 length: 16 residues. V was trimmed by 1 base and J by 0 bases, leaving 10 bases between them. The CDR3: CASSLLGGNSNQPQHF. For the CDR3, the DNA is TGTGCCAGCAGTTTATTGGGGGGTAATAGCAATCAGCCCCAGCATTTT.

The rearrangement uses TRBV9 and TRBJ2-7; D perhaps matches TRBD1 (6 bases). This CDR3 is built from 13 residues. The germline V gene encodes CDR1 SGDLS and CDR2 YYNGEE. Trimming pared 3 bases from V and 5 bases from J, leaving 12 bases between. CDR3 in amino acids: CASSDVQGNEQYF. The CDR3 coding sequence is TGTGCCAGCAGCGACGTCCAGGGGAACGAGCAGTACTTC.

In its sample, this clone was seen once. CDR3 residues: CASRTSGGGGEQFF. The CDR3 nucleotides read TGTGCCAGTAGGACTAGCGGGGGTGGAGGTGAGCAGTTCTTC. The rearrangement links TRBV6-5 to TRBJ2-1, with 13 bases aligning to TRBD2. V dropped 9 bases and J dropped 9; count of bases not matched to a gene: 8. Germline V lookup: CDR1 MNHEY, CDR2 SVGAGI. This CDR3 has 14 amino acids.